The 32 T cell receptor beta chains given below trace back to one sample, sequenced in a study of T cells in Graves' hyperthyroidism and ophthalmopathy. Amplified TCR beta CDR3 regions came from RNA transcripts. The HTBI primer set served for first-round RT-PCR of the TCR CDR3. TCRdb fed the multiplex PCR reads into MiXCR, producing one record per CDR3 protein. The table includes 550,000 to 800,000 distinct CDR3 sequences, around 15% detected once. Sequenced: blood. The receptors stem from a man aged 50 to 60 with Graves' hyperthyroidism.

There are many counts of this clonotype. This chain joins TRBV2 and TRBJ1-1; tentative D call: TRBD1 (5 bases). Germline assignment: CDR1 SNHLY and CDR2 FYNNEI. The V end lost 7 bases, the J end lost 1 base, and 13 bases lay between the germline ends. The CDR3 runs to 14 residues. The CDR3 bases are TGTGCCAGCAACCCTGACAGACAGAACACTGAAGCTTTCTTT. Protein: CASNPDRQNTEAFF. Filled out from reference TRBV2 and TRBJ1-1, the complete variable domain reads EPEVTQTPSHQVTQMGQEVILRCVPISNHLYFYWYRQILGQKVEFLVSFYNNEISEKSEIFDDQFSVERPDGSNFTLKIRSTKLEDSAMYFCASNPDRQNTEAFFGQGTRLTVV.

This clonotype was picked up many times. The rearrangement joins TRBV28 to TRBJ2-5; possible D gene TRBD2, 6 bases. The CDR3 runs 13 residues. The V and J ends lost 2 bases and 7 bases respectively, with 11 bases between them. Germline V CDR1 and CDR2: MDHEN, SYDVKM. CDR3 sequence (DNA): TGTGCCAGCAGTTTACGGAGGGTTGGGACCCAGTACTTC. This sequence encodes CASSLRRVGTQYF. The full variable domain, with the rest looked up from reference TRBV28 and TRBJ2-5, is DVKVTQSSRYLVKRTGEKVFLECVQDMDHENMFWYRQDPGLGLRLIYFSYDVKMKEKGDIPEGYSVSREKKERFSLILESASTNQTSMYLCASSLRRVGTQYFGPGTRLLVL.

The table lists this clonotype with many counts. V usage is TRBV6-2 or TRBV6-3 and J usage is TRBJ2-7, with D unclear. The germline V and J ends were trimmed by 2 bases and 6 bases, with 5 bases remaining between them. The CDR3 totals 11 residues. In germline, CDR1 is MNHEY, CDR2 SVGEGT. The DNA of the CDR3 is TGTGCCAGCAGTTACGGGGTCGAGCAGTACTTC. It yields the protein CASSYGVEQYF.

This clonotype was observed a few times. The chain combines TRBV5-1 with TRBJ2-5; TRBD2 matches at 14 bases. Trimming took 4 bases from V and 5 from J; bases not matched to a gene: 7. Germline CDR1 and CDR2: SGHRS and YFSETQ. The CDR3 extends over 16 amino acids. CDR3 coding DNA: TGCGCCAGCAGCGTGGGACTAGCGGGGGTCGGGGAGACCCAGTACTTC. As protein: CASSVGLAGVGETQYF.

This clonotype was seen a few times. The CDR3 region is CATSRDLSGSYNEQFF. The CDR3 DNA reads as TGTGCCACCAGCAGAGATCTTTCCGGGTCCTACAATGAGCAGTTCTTC. This chain joins TRBV15 and TRBJ2-1; D not resolved. Trimming stripped 0 bases from V and 1 base from J, with 10 bases between. Germline V gene lookup returns CDR1 LNHNV and CDR2 YYDKDF (reference sequence). CDR3 size: 16 residues.

This clonotype was seen a few times. The V call is TRBV7-2, the J call TRBJ2-2; the match to TRBD2 covers 9 bases. Germline CDR1 and CDR2: SGHTA and FQGNSA. The CDR3 has 17 amino acids. V shed 1 base and J 4 bases; nucleotides not matched to a gene: 7. The DNA of the CDR3 is TGTGCCAGCAGCTTAGTTGGCGGGAGGGCGGGCACCGGGGAGCTGTTTTTT. Protein product: CASSLVGGRAGTGELFF.

This clonotype was recorded at least ten times. The chain carries TRBV10-1 and TRBJ2-7; D call uncertain. Germline values: CDR1 WNHNN, CDR2 SYGVQD (reference sequence). With 5 bases removed from V and 6 bases from J, the gap between germline ends came to 20 bases. The CDR3 sequence is 15 residues long. In nucleotides, the CDR3 is TGCGCCAGCAGTTCGGCTCTTTCCACACCAAGCGAGCAGTACTTC. As protein: CASSSALSTPSEQYF.

V and J are TRBV5-1 and TRBJ2-1; TRBD2 might be the D (5 bases). The CDR3 consists of 14 residues. Trimming took 2 bases from V and 3 from J, leaving 9 bases between them. CDR1 is SGHRS, CDR2 YFSETQ, per germline. The CDR3, as DNA: TGCGCCAGCAGCTTTGGACGGGACTACAATGAGCAGTTCTTC. As protein: CASSFGRDYNEQFF. Using reference TRBV5-1 and TRBJ2-1 for the parts outside the CDR3, the full variable domain is KAGVTQTPRYLIKTRGQQVTLSCSPISGHRSVSWYQQTPGQGLQFLFEYFSETQRNKGNFPGRFSGRQFSNSRSEMNVSTLELGDSALYLCASSFGRDYNEQFFGPGTRLTVL.

The chain joins TRBV6-1 to TRBJ2-1; 13 bases line up with TRBD2. CDR1 MNHNS and CDR2 SASEGT come from the germline V gene. The V segment lost 5 bases and the J segment 1 base; nucleotides outside the gene matches: 14. CDR3 length: 20 residues. The CDR3 nucleotides are TGTGCCAGCAGTAAGCGGACCACTAGCGGGAGGGTGCGATCCTACAATGAGCAGTTCTTC. This sequence encodes CASSKRTTSGRVRSYNEQFF.

This clonotype was seen at least ten times. The rearrangement links TRBV18 to TRBJ2-1, with D possibly being TRBD2 (5 bases). CDR1 KGHSH and CDR2 LQKENI come from the germline V gene. CDR3 length: 16 amino acids. V was shortened by 5 bases and J by 0 bases, with 14 bases between the two germline ends. The CDR3 protein is CASSIRETSSYNEQFF. CDR3 in DNA: TGTGCCAGCTCAATTAGGGAGACAAGCTCCTACAATGAGCAGTTCTTC.

J is TRBJ2-7 and V is TRBV13, with TRBD2 matching 8 bases. The CDR3 is 15 residues long. J lost 3 bases, V lost 2 bases, and 6 bases had no gene match. CDR1 is PRHDT and CDR2 is FYEKMQ in the germline V gene (reference sequence). The CDR3 nucleotides read TGTGCCAGCAGCTTACGCGGGAGGAGCGACTACGAGCAGTACTTC. This translates into CASSLRGRSDYEQYF.

The chain couples TRBV7-3 to TRBJ2-2, with 10 nucleotides matching TRBD2. Germline loops: CDR1 SGHTA, CDR2 FQGTGA. V lost 1 base, J lost 7 bases, and 6 bases stayed unmatched. The CDR3 loop spans 16 amino acids. Written as DNA, the CDR3 is TGTGCCAGCAGCTTAAATAGCGGGAGGACGGGCGGGGAGCTGTTTTTT. As protein: CASSLNSGRTGGELFF.

The sample holds many counts of this clonotype. This CDR3 reads CASSLGGFGTGASYQETQYF. CDR3 nucleotides: TGTGCCAGCAGCTTAGGGGGTTTCGGGACAGGAGCATCGTACCAAGAGACCCAGTACTTC. J is TRBJ2-5 and V is TRBV7-9; 8 bases fit TRBD1. The V segment lost 1 base and the J segment 0 bases; nucleotides outside the gene matches: 16. Germline V gene sequence: CDR1 SEHNR, CDR2 FQNEAQ (reference sequence). The CDR3 spans 20 residues.

The chain joins TRBV29-1 to TRBJ2-7; a weak D match, TRBD1 (6 bases). Germline lookup yields CDR1 SQVTM and CDR2 ANQGSEA. V dropped 7 bases and J dropped 5 bases, with 15 bases sitting between them. The CDR3 spans 12 residues. In DNA form, the CDR3 reads TGCAGCGCCCTTACCCGACAGGACGAGCAGTACTTC. This encodes CSALTRQDEQYF.

The chain has TRBV5-1 and TRBJ1-2; TRBD1 aligns across 11 bases. J lost 7 bases, V lost 2 bases, and 7 bases had no gene match. The CDR3 is 15 amino acids. Germline CDR1 SGHRS, CDR2 YFSETQ. CDR3 nucleotide sequence: TGCGCCAGCAGCTTCGCCGGGACAGGGGGATCTGGCTACACCTTC. Amino acids: CASSFAGTGGSGYTF.

This clonotype has a count of ten or more. This chain connects TRBV28 to TRBJ1-4, with D uncertain. Germline V gives CDR1 MDHEN, CDR2 SYDVKM. Trimming removed 5 bases from V and 0 bases from J, with 10 bases in between. This CDR3 has 15 residues. CDR3 amino acids: CASSPVGATNEKLFF. DNA of the CDR3: TGTGCCAGCAGTCCCGTGGGTGCAACTAATGAAAAACTGTTTTTT.

The rearrangement joins TRBV6-1 to TRBJ2-7; 11 nucleotides align to TRBD1. The J segment lost 5 bases and the V segment lost 6 bases, leaving 3 bases of the junction unmatched. The CDR3 has 13 residues. Germline V CDR1 and CDR2: MNHNS, SASEGT. For the CDR3, the DNA is TGTGCCAGCAGAGGGGACAGGGGGAACGAGCAGTACTTC. It specifies CASRGDRGNEQYF.

This clonotype was detected a few times. The rearrangement joins TRBV7-9 to TRBJ1-6; tentative D call: TRBD1 (6 bases). CDR3 size: 13 residues. V was pared by 5 bases and J by 8 bases, with 10 bases between. The germline V gene has CDR1 SEHNR and CDR2 FQNEAQ (reference sequence). The CDR3 DNA is TGTGCCAGCAGCCCACGACAGGATTCACCCCTCCACTTT. Protein: CASSPRQDSPLHF. Together with reference TRBV7-9 and TRBJ1-6, the CDR3 gives the full variable domain: DTGVSQNPRHKITKRGQNVTFRCDPISEHNRLYWYRQTLGQGPEFLTYFQNEAQLEKSRLLSDRFSAERPKGSFSTLEIQRTEQGDSAMYLCASSPRQDSPLHFGNGTRLTVT.

V is TRBV19 and J is TRBJ2-7; D tentatively reads TRBD1 or TRBD2 (5 bases each). V lost 6 bases to trimming and J lost 0 bases, with 18 bases between them. The length of the CDR3 is 16 residues. CDR1 and CDR2 from the germline V gene are LNHDA and SQIVND (reference sequence). The CDR3 spells CASRMRGDFSSYEQYF. For the CDR3, the DNA is TGTGCCAGTAGGATGAGAGGGGATTTTAGCTCCTACGAGCAGTACTTC. Full variable domain (outside the CDR3, taken from reference TRBV19 and TRBJ2-7): DGGITQSPKYLFRKEGQNVTLSCEQNLNHDAMYWYRQDPGQGLRLIYYSQIVNDFQKGDIAEGYSVSREKKESFPLTVTSAQKNPTAFYLCASRMRGDFSSYEQYFGPGTRLTVT.

This clonotype was counted at least ten times. The J gene is TRBJ2-1, the V gene TRBV30, with D possibly being TRBD1 (5 bases). The length of the CDR3 is 13 residues. CDR1 and CDR2 (germline): GTSNPN, SVGIG (reference sequence). Between the trimmed V and J ends, which lost 0 bases and 4 bases, there was a span of 7 bases. This chain's CDR3 is CAWSVKGYNEQFF. CDR3 sequence (DNA): TGTGCCTGGAGTGTAAAGGGGTACAATGAGCAGTTCTTC. Based on the CDR3 plus reference TRBV30 and TRBJ2-1, the full variable domain is SQTIHQWPATLVQPVGSPLSLECTVEGTSNPNLYWYRQAAGRGLQLLFYSVGIGQISSEVPQNLSASRPQDRQFILSSKKLLLSDSGFYLCAWSVKGYNEQFFGPGTRLTVL.

With respect to this clonotype: A much larger clone differs by one base, so this may be a read error. The CDR3 reads CASSSGVGQETQYF. The CDR3 DNA follows: TGTGCCAGCAGTTCAGGGGTCGGGCAAGAGACCCAGTACTTC. J is TRBJ2-5 and V is TRBV25-1; perhaps TRBD1 as D (6 bases). From germline, CDR1 is MGHDK and CDR2 SYGVNS. V gave up 5 bases and J gave up 2 bases, with 12 bases separating them. The CDR3 is 14 amino acids.

This clonotype was detected many times. This chain joins TRBV6-2 or TRBV6-3 and TRBJ2-5; D possibly corresponds to TRBD2 (5 bases). Deletions cut 7 bases from V and 7 bases from J, with 10 bases between. Per the germline V gene, CDR1 is MNHEY and CDR2 is SVGEGT. CDR3 size: 11 residues. CDR3 in amino acids: CASKLGRTQYF. CDR3 nucleotides: TGTGCCAGCAAACTAGGTCGGACCCAGTACTTC.

This clonotype was counted ten times or more. The J gene is TRBJ2-5, the V gene TRBV2, with D perhaps matching TRBD2 (7 bases). From germline, CDR1 is SNHLY and CDR2 FYNNEI. Trimming pared 3 bases from V and 5 bases from J, leaving 13 bases between. CDR3 length: 14 amino acids. The CDR3 loop reads CASSDRGGVETQYF. The CDR3 nucleotides read TGTGCCAGCAGTGACAGGGGAGGGGTGGAGACCCAGTACTTC.

This clonotype was recorded many times. The chain combines TRBV2 with TRBJ2-2, with D possibly TRBD1 on 6 matching bases. The CDR3 totals 16 residues. V lost 2 bases, J lost 0 bases, and 10 bases lay in between. Germline CDR1 is SNHLY and CDR2 is FYNNEI. For the CDR3, the DNA is TGTGCCAGCAGTGAAAGGGGACAAACGAACACCGGGGAGCTGTTTTTT. Its translation: CASSERGQTNTGELFF.

The gene calls are TRBV27 and TRBJ2-7; 11 bases align to TRBD2. The CDR3 has 15 residues. After removal of 3 bases from V and 5 bases from J, the junction contained 6 bases not matched to a gene. CDR1 is MNHEY, CDR2 SMNVEV, per germline (reference sequence). The CDR3 DNA reads as TGTGCCAGCAGTTTTAACCTAGCGGGAGGTCACGAGCAGTACTTC. Encoded protein: CASSFNLAGGHEQYF.

A few counts support this clonotype. V and J are TRBV12-3 or TRBV12-4 and TRBJ1-1; D is unresolved. Trimming took 7 bases from V and 0 from J, leaving 9 bases between them. This CDR3 is built from 13 residues. Here the CDR3 reads CASNRRVNTEAFF. The CDR3 DNA follows: TGTGCCAGCAATCGAAGAGTGAACACTGAAGCTTTCTTT.

This clonotype appeared a few times. The rearrangement joins TRBV4-3 to TRBJ2-1, with 7 positions matching TRBD1. The CDR3 totals 17 residues. Per the germline V gene, CDR1 is LGHNA and CDR2 is YSLEER. The V gene end was trimmed by 4 bases and the J gene end by 8 bases; junction bases not matched to a gene: 17. DNA of the CDR3: TGCGCCAGCAGCCTAGAAGCGAATCTGGACAGGATGCATGAGCAGTTCTTC. Translating it yields CASSLEANLDRMHEQFF.

This clonotype was observed many times. The V call is TRBV28, the J call TRBJ2-1; D is possibly TRBD2 (7 bases). CDR1 is MDHEN, CDR2 SYDVKM, per germline. This CDR3 is built from 17 residues. Trimming cost V 3 bases and J 4 bases, with 19 bases left between them. CDR3 DNA sequence: TGTGCCAGCAGTTTGGACCTTATAGGGGGGGTATACAATGAGCAGTTCTTC. Translation gives CASSLDLIGGVYNEQFF.

This clonotype was seen many times. The CDR3 DNA reads TGTGCCAGCAGTGGAGGGATTAGGGGCAATCAGCCCCAGCATTTT. Translation: CASSGGIRGNQPQHF. This rearrangement joins TRBV27 to TRBJ1-5, with unresolved D. Trimming left V 5 bases short and J 2 bases short, with 13 bases between. CDR3 length: 15 amino acids. The germline CDR1 and CDR2 sequences are MNHEY and SMNVEV (reference sequence).

This clonotype was recorded many times. This chain joins TRBV6-2 or TRBV6-3 and TRBJ2-1; possible D gene TRBD1, 6 bases. Per germline, CDR1 MNHEY and CDR2 SVGEGT. With 0 bases removed from V and 3 bases from J, the gap between germline ends came to 9 bases. CDR3 length: 15 amino acids. The CDR3 coding sequence is TGTGCCAGCAGTTACTCAACAGGGATCTACAATGAGCAGTTCTTC. This sequence encodes CASSYSTGIYNEQFF.

This clonotype was detected many times. V usage is TRBV2 and J usage is TRBJ1-3; 7 nucleotides align to TRBD1. The ends lost 4 bases at V and 6 bases at J; junction bases unmatched: 9. This CDR3 is 15 amino acids long. Germline-derived CDR1 and CDR2 are SNHLY and FYNNEI. The CDR3 DNA reads TGTGCCAGCAGTGGGGACAGATCTTTGGAAAACACCATATATTTT. Translation gives CASSGDRSLENTIYF.

In the case of this clonotype: This may be a read error: a much more frequent sequence differs by one nucleotide. The chain uses TRBV19 and TRBJ2-1; TRBD1 matches 7 bases. This CDR3 comprises 15 residues. Germline V CDR1 and CDR2: LNHDA, SQIVND (reference sequence). The CDR3, as DNA: TGTACCAGTAGTAAAGGACAGGTCTCCTACAATGAGCAGTTCTTC. Residues: CTSSKGQVSYNEQFF.